This is a list of T cell receptor beta chains from one sample in a study of identical twins. Using its own MiXCR run on the 5' RACE reads, TCRdb lists one record per CDR3 protein. The sample carries under 900,000 distinct CDR3 sequences, 10% to 15% recorded once. The data were also submitted as part of a second study, on yellow fever vaccine responses in identical twins.

The sequenced sample consisted of PBMCs. Every receptor here comes from a woman aged 18-29 years in good health. The CDR3 runs from the conserved cysteine through the conserved F or W. A D gene is named only where the DNA matches it firmly. Clone size is not always given. Where it is, it says once, few, many or a class for expanded clones.

TRBJ1-5 | TRBD1 | TRBV7-3 | NA | TGTGCCAACAGAAGGGACAGTTTTATTAGCAATCAGCCCCAGCATTTT | CANRRDSFISNQPQHF
TRBJ2-5 | TRBD2 | TRBV20-1 | NA | TGCAGTGCTAGAGATGAGTCAAGGATATGGCGGGAGGGTAGAGAGACCCAGTACTTC | CSARDESRIWREGRETQYF
TRBJ2-2 | NA | TRBV24-1 | many | TGTGCCACCGGCTCAGGGTGGAACGCCGGGGAGCTGTTTTTT | CATGSGWNAGELFF
TRBJ2-1 | NA | TRBV6-2/TRBV6-3 | many | TGTGCCAGCAGTTACGGGCAAAACCTATACAATGAGCAGTTCTTC | CASSYGQNLYNEQFF
TRBJ2-7 | TRBD2 | TRBV3-1 | many | TGTGCCAGCAGCCAGCGGGGGGAGCAGTACTTC | CASSQRGEQYF
TRBJ1-2 | TRBD1 | TRBV19 | NA | TGTGCCAGTAGTATATCGGCAGGGGGGCTAGGCTACACCTTC | CASSISAGGLGYTF
TRBJ1-2 | NA | TRBV12-3/TRBV12-4 | many | TGTGCCAGCAGTCCACCCGGGGGTAGCTATGGCTACACCTTC | CASSPPGGSYGYTF
TRBJ2-7 | NA | TRBV5-1 | NA | TGCGCCAGCAGCCGCCACCGTGATAGCAATACCTACGAGCAGTACTTC | CASSRHRDSNTYEQYF
TRBJ2-5 | NA | TRBV6-8 | many | TGTGCCAGCAGTCCCACGGGACCCAGCCAAGAGACCCAGTACTTC | CASSPTGPSQETQYF
TRBJ2-1 | NA | TRBV11-2 | NA | TGTGCCAGCAGCTTAATCACTGGCGGGGCCACCTACAATGAGCAGTTCTTC | CASSLITGGATYNEQFF
TRBJ2-5 | NA | TRBV5-1 | few | TGCGCCAGCAGCGAAAAAGACAGGCAACGCAAAGAGACCCAGTACTTC | CASSEKDRQRKETQYF
TRBJ2-2 | NA | TRBV5-5 | many | TGTGCCAGCAGCTTAAATCCCCTCGGGGGAACCGGGGAGCTGTTTTTT | CASSLNPLGGTGELFF
TRBJ2-2 | TRBD2 | TRBV20-1 | NA | TGCAGTGCCGGATTCATAGCGGGGGGGCCTGCCGGGGAGCTGTTTTTT | CSAGFIAGGPAGELFF
TRBJ2-2 | NA | TRBV3-1 | many | TGTGCCAGCAGCGAAAGGGCCACCGGGGAGCTGTTTTTT | CASSERATGELFF
TRBJ2-1 | NA | TRBV20-1 | few | TGCAGTGCCGGGGGGCGGCTGAGCTCCTACAATGAGCAGTTCTTC | CSAGGRLSSYNEQFF
TRBJ1-2 | NA | TRBV2 | NA | TGTGCCAGCAGTGAAGGGGCAGGGTTTTATGGCTACACCTTC | CASSEGAGFYGYTF
TRBJ2-5 | TRBD2 | TRBV3-1 | NA | TGTGCCAGCAGTCTTAGCGGGAGGGTTCAAGAGACCCAGTACTTC | CASSLSGRVQETQYF
TRBJ2-5 | NA | TRBV7-9 | many | TGTGCCAGCAGCTTAGCGCAAGGGGCGGAGACCCAGTACTTC | CASSLAQGAETQYF
TRBJ2-2 | NA | TRBV9 | few | TGTGCCAGCTCTTACGCGTGGGGGCCCAGCACCGGGGAGCTGTTTTTT | CASSYAWGPSTGELFF
TRBJ1-6 | NA | TRBV3-1 | NA | TGTGCCAGCAGCCTCCGGGACATATCAAATTCACCCCTCCACTTT | CASSLRDISNSPLHF
TRBJ1-2 | NA | TRBV7-8 | many | TGTGCCAGCAGCTTGGCAGGTCCGGAAGGCTACACCTTC | CASSLAGPEGYTF
TRBJ2-5 | TRBD2 | TRBV4-1 | few | TGCGCCAGCAGCCAAGAAGGCCGGGGGGGCGGGGAGACCCAGTACTTC | CASSQEGRGGGETQYF
TRBJ2-5 | NA | TRBV10-3 | once | TGTGCCATCAGTGAGACGCAGGTTCCCGGACTAGGGGGACAGACCCAGTACTTC | CAISETQVPGLGGQTQYF
TRBJ2-1 | TRBD2 | TRBV12-3/TRBV12-4 | NA | TGTGCCAGCAGTCCGGGACTAGCGGGAGTTACCTACAATGAGCAGTTCTTC | CASSPGLAGVTYNEQFF
TRBJ1-6 | TRBD1 | TRBV3-1 | many | TGTGCCAGCAGAGATACAGGGACAGGGGGACGAAATTCACCCCTCCACTTT | CASRDTGTGGRNSPLHF
TRBJ2-1 | NA | TRBV12-3/TRBV12-4 | once | TGTGCCAGCAGTTTAAACCCCCCCTACTTCGGGAGCTCCTACAATGAGCAGTTCTTC | CASSLNPPYFGSSYNEQFF
TRBJ2-1 | NA | TRBV5-1 | NA | TGCGCCAGCAGCTTCTATTCGGACAGATACAATGAGCAGTTCTTC | CASSFYSDRYNEQFF